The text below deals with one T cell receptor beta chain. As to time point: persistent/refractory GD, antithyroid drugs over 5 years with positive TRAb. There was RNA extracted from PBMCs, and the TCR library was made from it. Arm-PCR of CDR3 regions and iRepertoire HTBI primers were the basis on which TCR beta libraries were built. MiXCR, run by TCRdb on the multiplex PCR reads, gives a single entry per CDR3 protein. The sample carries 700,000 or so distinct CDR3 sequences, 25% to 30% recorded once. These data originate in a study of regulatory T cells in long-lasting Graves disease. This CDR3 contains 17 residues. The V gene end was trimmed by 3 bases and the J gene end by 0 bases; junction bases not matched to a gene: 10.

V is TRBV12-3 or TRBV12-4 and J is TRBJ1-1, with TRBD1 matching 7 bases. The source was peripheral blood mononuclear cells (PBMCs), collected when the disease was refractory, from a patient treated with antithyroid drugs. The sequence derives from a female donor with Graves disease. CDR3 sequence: CASSFLRGQSMNTEAFF. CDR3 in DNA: TGTGCCAGCAGTTTTCTTAGGGGACAGAGTATGAACACTGAAGCTTTCTTT.